These 18 T cell receptor beta chains were sequenced from one sample in a study of radiation and T cells in renal cell carcinoma. Method: immunoSEQ multiplex PCR; TCRdb's copy keeps in-frame clones and lacks some. The sample includes 22,000 or so clones, about half of them seen just once. Stated treatment: 15 Gy SBRT to primary tumor, nephrectomy 4 weeks later. The source was tumor tissue, collected from a patient whose treatment included radiotherapy and nephrectomy. The receptors were gathered from a woman aged 50 to 60 with renal cell carcinoma.

Many counts were recorded for this clone. The rearrangement uses TRBV5-1 and TRBJ1-6; 7 nucleotides align to TRBD1. Germline assignment: CDR1 SGHRS and CDR2 YFSETQ. V was pared by 6 bases and J by 10 bases, with 7 bases of the junction left unmatched. The CDR3 spans 13 residues. The CDR3 DNA is TGCGCCAGCACCGAGGGGGCTGAATCACCCCTCCACTTT. Protein product: CASTEGAESPLHF.

Comments on this clone: One junction end disagrees with the germline gene, perhaps due to a read error. The V and J genes are TRBV30 and TRBJ2-1; D unresolved. Germline values: CDR1 GTSNPN, CDR2 SVGIG (reference sequence). CDR3 length equals 13 residues. In DNA form, the CDR3 reads TGTGCCTGGTCGATAGTCGGGTGGAATGAGCGGTTCTTC. Translation gives CAWSIVGWNERFF.

V and J are TRBV5-1 and TRBJ1-2; no clear D gene. Trimming took 0 bases from V and 8 from J, leaving 20 bases between them. Germline lookup yields CDR1 SGHRS and CDR2 YFSETQ. The CDR3 runs 16 residues. In nucleotides, the CDR3 is TGCGCCAGCAGCTTGGGGCAGGCGGGTTTCCAGCACGGCTACACCTTC. It codes for CASSLGQAGFQHGYTF. Full variable domain (outside the CDR3, taken from reference TRBV5-1 and TRBJ1-2): KAGVTQTPRYLIKTRGQQVTLSCSPISGHRSVSWYQQTPGQGLQFLFEYFSETQRNKGNFPGRFSGRQFSNSRSEMNVSTLELGDSALYLCASSLGQAGFQHGYTFGSGTRLTVV.

This clone was counted a single time. V and J are TRBV7-8 and TRBJ1-2, with D uncertain. Germline assignment: CDR1 SGHVS and CDR2 FQNEAQ. Trimming took off 5 bases at V and 8 bases at J, with 9 bases between the two ends. This CDR3 has 11 amino acids. The CDR3 protein is CASSAWEGYTF. Written as DNA, the CDR3 is TGTGCCAGCAGCGCCTGGGAAGGCTACACCTTC.

This clone was seen repeatedly, ten times or more. This chain connects TRBV13 to TRBJ2-7, with 11 bases fitting TRBD1. This CDR3 has 13 residues. The V gene end was trimmed by 6 bases and the J gene end by 3 bases; junction bases not matched to a gene: 1. Germline CDR1 and CDR2: PRHDT and FYEKMQ (reference sequence). This CDR3 reads CASRGTGGYEQYF. CDR3 nucleotide sequence: TGTGCCAGCAGAGGGACAGGGGGCTACGAGCAGTACTTC.

The V gene is TRBV7-9, the J gene TRBJ2-2, with TRBD2 matching over 8 bases. The V and J ends lost 5 bases and 5 bases, in that order; junction bases with no gene match: 7. The CDR3 covers 15 residues. Germline V gene data show CDR1 as SEHNR and CDR2 as FQNEAQ (reference sequence). CDR3 in DNA: TGTGCCAGCAGCCCCCGACTAGCGAGGACCGGGGAGCTGTTTTTT. It yields the protein CASSPRLARTGELFF.

In its sample, this clone was seen a few times. The gene calls are TRBV7-9 and TRBJ1-2; TRBD1 might be the D (5 bases). The CDR3 is made up of 13 amino acids. The germline V and J ends were trimmed by 1 base and 3 bases, with 6 bases remaining between them. CDR1 is SEHNR, CDR2 FQNEAQ, per germline (reference sequence). CDR3 loop: CASSLGGDYGYTF. The CDR3 DNA sequence: TGTGCCAGCAGCTTAGGAGGGGACTATGGCTACACCTTC.

The chain has TRBV19 and TRBJ1-1; a weak D match, TRBD1 (6 bases). Trimming removed 5 bases at V and 2 bases at J, with 12 bases between. The CDR3 totals 14 residues. Germline CDR1 reads LNHDA; CDR2 reads SQIVND (reference sequence). This CDR3 is CASSPGQLNTEAFF. CDR3 coding DNA: TGTGCCAGTAGTCCCGGACAGCTAAACACTGAAGCTTTCTTT.

This clone occurred once. This sequence joins TRBV6-5 and TRBJ2-3; 8 positions match TRBD1. The length of the CDR3 is 15 residues. Trimming removed 6 bases from V and 5 bases from J; junction bases left unmatched: 10. The germline CDR1 and CDR2 sequences are MNHEY and SVGAGI. Here the CDR3 reads CASRSPGQVEDTQYF. In nucleotides, the CDR3 is TGTGCCAGCAGATCTCCGGGACAGGTGGAAGATACGCAGTATTTT.

V usage is TRBV5-5 and J usage is TRBJ2-7, with a possible D match to TRBD2 (5 bases). CDR1 is SGHKS and CDR2 is YYEKEE in the germline V gene (reference sequence). This CDR3 is 15 amino acids long. V lost 0 bases to trimming and J lost 3 bases, with 13 bases between them. The CDR3, as DNA: TGTGCCAGCAGCTTGGGGGTGAGGAGCGGCTACGAGCAGTACTTC. This sequence encodes CASSLGVRSGYEQYF. Supplemented by reference TRBV5-5 and TRBJ2-7, the full variable domain reads DAGVTQSPTHLIKTRGQQVTLRCSPISGHKSVSWYQQVLGQGPQFIFQYYEKEERGRGNFPDRFSARQFPNYSSELNVNALLLGDSALYLCASSLGVRSGYEQYFGPGTRLTVT.

The genes are TRBV5-1 and TRBJ2-7, with D perhaps TRBD1 (5 bases). With 0 bases removed from V and 5 bases from J, the gap between germline ends came to 15 bases. CDR1 is SGHRS and CDR2 is YFSETQ in the germline V gene. The CDR3 is made up of 15 amino acids. CDR3 coding DNA: TGCGCCAGCAGCTTGGTTCCAGGGATGCCGGACGAGCAGTACTTC. Translating gives CASSLVPGMPDEQYF.

This clone turned up a few times. The genes are TRBV7-3 and TRBJ2-5, with 10 bases that match TRBD2. After removal of 2 bases from V and 0 bases from J, the junction contained 12 bases not matched to a gene. From germline, CDR1 is SGHTA and CDR2 FQGTGA. This CDR3 region has 19 residues. The CDR3 sequence: CASSLLAGDSRLYQETQYF. In nucleotides, the CDR3 is TGTGCCAGCAGCTTACTAGCGGGGGATTCACGCTTGTACCAAGAGACCCAGTACTTC.

The CDR3 protein is CASNRLAGIVETQYF. CDR3 DNA sequence: TGTGCCAGCAACCGACTAGCGGGGATAGTAGAGACCCAGTACTTC. The chain joins TRBV2 to TRBJ2-5; TRBD2 matches at 11 bases. V gave up 7 bases and J gave up 4 bases; unmatched junction bases: 8. The CDR3 spans 15 residues. Germline-derived CDR1 and CDR2 are SNHLY and FYNNEI.

CDR3 loop: CASSAQGVRNQPQHF. CDR3 nucleotides: TGTGCCAGCAGTGCACAGGGAGTCAGGAATCAGCCCCAGCATTTT. The rearrangement links TRBV2 to TRBJ1-5, with D perhaps TRBD1 (6 bases). Trimming pared 4 bases from V and 4 bases from J, leaving 14 bases between. CDR3 length: 15 amino acids. The germline V gene has CDR1 SNHLY and CDR2 FYNNEI.

This clone appeared a few times. The V call is TRBV7-2, the J call TRBJ1-1; no reliable D call. The V end lost 1 base, the J end lost 2 bases, and 8 bases lay between the germline ends. The CDR3 sequence is 14 residues long. CDR1 SGHTA and CDR2 FQGNSA come from the germline V gene. CDR3 region: CASSLGTLNTEAFF. In DNA form, the CDR3 reads TGTGCCAGCAGCTTAGGGACTCTTAACACTGAAGCTTTCTTT.

The chain is built from TRBV5-6 and TRBJ1-2; D unresolved. Trimming cost V 4 bases and J 6 bases, with 13 bases left between them. Germline loops: CDR1 SGHDT, CDR2 YYEEEE. CDR3 length: 13 residues. This chain's CDR3 is CASSRRVKDGYTF. The CDR3 DNA reads TGTGCCAGCAGCAGACGGGTAAAGGATGGCTACACCTTC.

The chain is built from TRBV12-5 and TRBJ1-2, with D unclear. The CDR3 contains 11 residues. CDR1 is LGHNT, CDR2 FRNRAP, per germline. V dropped 1 base and J dropped 10 bases, with 7 bases sitting between them. CDR3 sequence (DNA): TGTGCTAGTGGTTTGGGACTCTCCTACACCTTC. Protein: CASGLGLSYTF.

The chain uses TRBV9 and TRBJ1-6; 10 bases fit TRBD1. The CDR3 is 15 amino acids. Unmatched junction bases numbered 9, after V lost 5 bases and J lost 10 bases. Per the germline V gene, CDR1 is SGDLS and CDR2 is YYNGEE. CDR3 residues: CASSPGTGASSPLHF. CDR3 DNA: TGTGCCAGCAGTCCCGGGACAGGGGCCTCCTCACCCCTCCACTTT.